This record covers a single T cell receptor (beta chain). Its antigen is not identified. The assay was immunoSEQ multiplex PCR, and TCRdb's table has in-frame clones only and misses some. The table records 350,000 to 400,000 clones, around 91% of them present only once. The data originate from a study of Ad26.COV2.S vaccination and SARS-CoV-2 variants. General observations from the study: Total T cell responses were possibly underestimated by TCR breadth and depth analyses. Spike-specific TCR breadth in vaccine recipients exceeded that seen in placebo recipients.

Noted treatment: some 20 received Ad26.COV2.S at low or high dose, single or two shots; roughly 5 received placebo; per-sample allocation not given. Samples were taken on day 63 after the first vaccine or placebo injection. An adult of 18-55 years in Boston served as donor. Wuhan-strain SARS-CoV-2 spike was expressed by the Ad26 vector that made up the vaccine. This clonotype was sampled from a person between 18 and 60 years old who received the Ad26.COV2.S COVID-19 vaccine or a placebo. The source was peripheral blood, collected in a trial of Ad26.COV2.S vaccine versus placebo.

Here the CDR3 DNA reads TGTGCCATCAGTGAAGGGACGGTGAACACTGAAGCTTTCTTT. Its translation: CAISEGTVNTEAFF. The V gene is TRBV10-3, the J gene TRBJ1-1, with D perhaps TRBD1 (5 bases). The CDR3 covers 14 residues. The V and J ends lost 3 bases and 0 bases respectively, with 8 bases between them. Germline CDR1 and CDR2: ENHRY and SYGVKD.